This TCR beta chain was captured in a study of blood T cell repertoires in COVID-19. Study-level background: Sites across the United States, Italy and Spain contributed samples from acute and convalescent COVID-19. T cells, B-cell-depleted T cells, or PBMCs supplied cDNA or gDNA.

Germline V gives CDR1 SNHLY, CDR2 FYNNEI. With 11 bases clipped from V and 7 bases from J, the junction kept 5 bases outside the gene matches. The length of the CDR3 is 12 residues. As processed by the authors: The authors estimated nucleated cell counts from reference gene primer amplification. The repertoire was sequenced with immunoSEQ multiplex PCR; TCRdb's copy has only in-frame clones and lacks some. For V, J and clone size, that table is used; D and trimming come from the DNA. This table has some 90,000 clones, roughly 78% appearing once. The chain carries TRBV2 and TRBJ2-3; 11 bases agree with TRBD2. The receptor comes from an older woman with acute or convalescent COVID-19. Sequencing was performed on peripheral blood. The CDR3 nucleotides are TGTGCCGGGGGGACTAGCGGAAATACGCAGTATTTT. Residues: CAGGTSGNTQYF.